This TCR beta chain was captured in a study of blood T cell repertoires in COVID-19. Overall study: PBMCs, B-cell-depleted T cells, or T cells were the source of the cDNA or gDNA that made up the material.

CDR1 and CDR2 from the germline V gene are SGHTA and FQGNSA. V gave up 2 bases and J gave up 3 bases, with 14 bases separating them. CDR3 length equals 15 residues. Here immunoSEQ multiplex PCR was the method, and the copy in TCRdb shows in-frame clones only, minus some. The sample has 7,000 or so clones; 85% to 90% are singletons. The receptor was derived from a man at least 80 years old with active COVID-19. This rearrangement joins TRBV7-2 to TRBJ2-7; D is possibly TRBD2 (6 bases). The material sequenced was peripheral blood. CDR3 DNA: TGTGCCAGCAGCTTAAATGGAGGGTTCGGCTACGAGCAGTACTTC. Amino acids: CASSLNGGFGYEQYF.